The 2 T cell receptor beta chains listed next were all sequenced from one sample in a study of spatial heterogeneity in lung cancer. Study-wide findings and caveats: It was found that expanded intratumoral alpha and beta TCR counts tracked tumor mutation counts.

Antigens for these TCRs are unknown. Indicated time point: sample taken at primary tumor resection. TCRdb analysed the 5' RACE reads with MiXCR anew, one entry per CDR3 protein. The sample includes about 3,000 distinct CDR3 sequences, 5% to 6% seen only once; the top ten take roughly 17%. Material: lung tumor tissue, obtained at surgery. These receptors all come from a female donor with early-stage non-small cell lung cancer.

This clonotype showed up many times. The gene calls are TRBV19 and TRBJ1-1; no definite D call. V was shortened by 8 bases and J by 2 bases, with 9 bases between the two germline ends. Germline V gene sequence: CDR1 LNHDA, CDR2 SQIVND (reference sequence). CDR3 length: 12 residues. The CDR3 DNA follows: TGTGCCAGTCAGAGGAAAAACACTGAAGCTTTCTTT. It translates to CASQRKNTEAFF.

This clonotype is judged medium-sized. The chain couples TRBV27 to TRBJ1-1; possible D gene TRBD1, 5 bases. Trimming left V 6 bases short and J 1 base short, with 18 bases between. CDR3 size: 16 residues. CDR1 is MNHEY, CDR2 SMNVEV, per germline (reference sequence). The CDR3 nucleotides are TGTGCCAGCAGGAGAGGTGTGAGGGGAAGGAACACTGAAGCTTTCTTT. Protein sequence: CASRRGVRGRNTEAFF.